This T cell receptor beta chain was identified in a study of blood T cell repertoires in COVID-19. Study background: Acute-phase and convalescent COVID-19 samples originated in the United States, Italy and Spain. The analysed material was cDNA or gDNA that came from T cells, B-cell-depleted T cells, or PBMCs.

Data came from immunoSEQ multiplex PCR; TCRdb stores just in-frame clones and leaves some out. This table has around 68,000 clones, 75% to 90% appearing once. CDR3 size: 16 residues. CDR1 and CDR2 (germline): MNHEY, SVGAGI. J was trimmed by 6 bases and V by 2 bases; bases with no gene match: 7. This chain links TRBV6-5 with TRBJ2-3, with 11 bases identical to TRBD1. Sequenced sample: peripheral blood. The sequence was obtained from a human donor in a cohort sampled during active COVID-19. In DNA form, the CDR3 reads TGTGCCAGCAGTTACGGGACAGGGGGTGCTTTGGATACGCAGTATTTT. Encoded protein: CASSYGTGGALDTQYF.